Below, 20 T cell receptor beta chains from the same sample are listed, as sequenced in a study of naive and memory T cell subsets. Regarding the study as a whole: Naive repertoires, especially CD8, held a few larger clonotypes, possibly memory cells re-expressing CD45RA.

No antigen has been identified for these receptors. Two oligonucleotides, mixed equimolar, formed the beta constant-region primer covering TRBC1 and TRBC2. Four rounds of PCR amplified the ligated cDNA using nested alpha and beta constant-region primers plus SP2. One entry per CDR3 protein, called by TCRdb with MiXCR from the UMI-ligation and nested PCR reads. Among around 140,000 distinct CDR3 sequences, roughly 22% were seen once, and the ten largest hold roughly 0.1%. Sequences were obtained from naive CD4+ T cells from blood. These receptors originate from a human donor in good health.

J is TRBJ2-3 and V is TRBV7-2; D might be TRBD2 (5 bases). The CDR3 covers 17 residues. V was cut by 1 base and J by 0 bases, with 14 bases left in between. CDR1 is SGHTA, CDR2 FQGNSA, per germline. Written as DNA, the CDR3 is TGTGCCAGCAGCTTAGAGATATTAGCGACTAGCACAGATACGCAGTATTTT. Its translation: CASSLEILATSTDTQYF.

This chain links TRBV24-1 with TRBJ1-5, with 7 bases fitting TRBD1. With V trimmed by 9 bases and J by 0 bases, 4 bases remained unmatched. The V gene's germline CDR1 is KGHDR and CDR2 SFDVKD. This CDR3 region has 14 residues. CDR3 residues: CATGTEYSNQPQHF. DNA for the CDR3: TGTGCCACCGGGACAGAATATAGCAATCAGCCCCAGCATTTT.

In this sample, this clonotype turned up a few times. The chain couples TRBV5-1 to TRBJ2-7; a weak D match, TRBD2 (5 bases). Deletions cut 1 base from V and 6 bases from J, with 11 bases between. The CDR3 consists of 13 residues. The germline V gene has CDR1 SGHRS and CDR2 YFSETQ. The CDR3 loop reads CASSLLLGGEQYF. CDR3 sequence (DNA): TGCGCCAGCAGCTTGTTACTAGGCGGCGAGCAGTACTTC.

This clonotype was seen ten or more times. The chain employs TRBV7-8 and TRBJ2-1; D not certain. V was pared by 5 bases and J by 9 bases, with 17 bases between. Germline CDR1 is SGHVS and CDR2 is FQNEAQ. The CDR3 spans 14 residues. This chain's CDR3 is CASSGRDAQGEQFF. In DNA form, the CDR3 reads TGTGCCAGCAGCGGAAGAGATGCTCAAGGTGAGCAGTTCTTC.

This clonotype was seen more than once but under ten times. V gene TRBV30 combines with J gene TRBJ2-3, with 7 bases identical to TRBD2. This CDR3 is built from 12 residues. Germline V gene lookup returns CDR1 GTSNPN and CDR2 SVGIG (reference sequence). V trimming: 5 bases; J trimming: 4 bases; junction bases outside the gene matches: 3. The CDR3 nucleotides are TGTGCCTGGGGGGGGGGGTCAGATACGCAGTATTTT. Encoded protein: CAWGGGSDTQYF.

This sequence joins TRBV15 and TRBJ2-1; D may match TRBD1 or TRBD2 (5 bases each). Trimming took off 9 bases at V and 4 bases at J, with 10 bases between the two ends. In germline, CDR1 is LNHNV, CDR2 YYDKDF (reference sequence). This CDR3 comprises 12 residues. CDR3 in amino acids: CATQGDYNEQFF. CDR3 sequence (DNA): TGTGCCACGCAGGGAGATTACAATGAGCAGTTCTTC.

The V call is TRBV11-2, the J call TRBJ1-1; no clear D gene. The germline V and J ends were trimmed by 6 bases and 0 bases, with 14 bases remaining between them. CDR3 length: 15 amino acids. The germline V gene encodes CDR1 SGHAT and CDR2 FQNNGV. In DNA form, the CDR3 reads TGTGCCAGCAGGTCCTCTCGGCACATGAACACTGAAGCTTTCTTT. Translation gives CASRSSRHMNTEAFF.

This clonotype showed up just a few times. The CDR3: CASSLVPPPDTQYF. The CDR3 DNA sequence: TGCGCCAGCAGCTTGGTACCCCCCCCAGATACGCAGTATTTT. V and J are TRBV5-1 and TRBJ2-3; D unclear. Trimming took off 0 bases at V and 4 bases at J, with 9 bases between the two ends. Germline assignment: CDR1 SGHRS and CDR2 YFSETQ. The CDR3 has 14 amino acids. The complete variable domain, with remaining parts taken from reference TRBV5-1 and TRBJ2-3, reads KAGVTQTPRYLIKTRGQQVTLSCSPISGHRSVSWYQQTPGQGLQFLFEYFSETQRNKGNFPGRFSGRQFSNSRSEMNVSTLELGDSALYLCASSLVPPPDTQYFGPGTRLTVL.

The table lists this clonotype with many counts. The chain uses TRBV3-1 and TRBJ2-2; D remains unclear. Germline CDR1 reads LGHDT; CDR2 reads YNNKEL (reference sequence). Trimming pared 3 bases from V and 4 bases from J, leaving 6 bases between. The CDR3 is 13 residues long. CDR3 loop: CASSHIATGELFF. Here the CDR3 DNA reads TGTGCCAGCAGCCACATCGCCACCGGGGAGCTGTTTTTT.

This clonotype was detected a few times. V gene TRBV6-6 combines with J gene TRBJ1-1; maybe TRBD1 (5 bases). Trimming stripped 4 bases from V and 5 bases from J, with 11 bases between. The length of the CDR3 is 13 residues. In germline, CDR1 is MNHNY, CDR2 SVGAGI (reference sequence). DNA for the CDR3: TGTGCCAGCAGTTCCAGCAAGGGGACTGAAGCTTTCTTT. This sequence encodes CASSSSKGTEAFF.

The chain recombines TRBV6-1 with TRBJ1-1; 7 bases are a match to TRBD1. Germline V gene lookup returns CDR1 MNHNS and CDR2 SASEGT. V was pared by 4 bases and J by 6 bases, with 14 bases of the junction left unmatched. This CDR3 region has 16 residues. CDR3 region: CASSALSGTVLAEAFF. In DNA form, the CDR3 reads TGTGCCAGCAGTGCCCTCTCCGGGACAGTCTTGGCTGAAGCTTTCTTT.

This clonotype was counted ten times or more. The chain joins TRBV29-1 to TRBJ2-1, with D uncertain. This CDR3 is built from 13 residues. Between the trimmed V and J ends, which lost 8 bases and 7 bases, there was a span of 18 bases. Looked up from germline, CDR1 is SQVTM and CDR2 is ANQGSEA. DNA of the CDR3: TGCAGCTTTAGTTTGGGGTGGGTGAATGAGCAGTTCTTC. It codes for CSFSLGWVNEQFF.

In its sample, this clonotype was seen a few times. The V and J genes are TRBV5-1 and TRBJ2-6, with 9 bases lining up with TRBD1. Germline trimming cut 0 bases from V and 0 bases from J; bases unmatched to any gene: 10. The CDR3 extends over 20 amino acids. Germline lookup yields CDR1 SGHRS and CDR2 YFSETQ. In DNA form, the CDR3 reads TGCGCCAGCAGCTTGGACCCTTCCGGGACAGGGTTCTCTGGGGCCAACGTCCTGACTTTC. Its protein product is CASSLDPSGTGFSGANVLTF.

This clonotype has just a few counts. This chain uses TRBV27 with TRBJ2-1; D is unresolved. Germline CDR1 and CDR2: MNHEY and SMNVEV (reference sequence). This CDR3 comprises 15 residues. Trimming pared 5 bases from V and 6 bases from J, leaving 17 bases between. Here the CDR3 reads CASSPISRRFNEQFF. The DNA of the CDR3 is TGTGCCAGCAGTCCGATATCCAGACGCTTCAATGAGCAGTTCTTC.

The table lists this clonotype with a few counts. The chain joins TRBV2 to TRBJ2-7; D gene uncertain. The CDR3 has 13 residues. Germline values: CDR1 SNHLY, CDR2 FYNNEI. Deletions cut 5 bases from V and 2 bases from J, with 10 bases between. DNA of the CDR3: TGTGCCAGCAGTCTGGCGAGGCCCTACGAGCAGTACTTC. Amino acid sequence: CASSLARPYEQYF. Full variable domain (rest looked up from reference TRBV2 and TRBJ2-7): EPEVTQTPSHQVTQMGQEVILRCVPISNHLYFYWYRQILGQKVEFLVSFYNNEISEKSEIFDDQFSVERPDGSNFTLKIRSTKLEDSAMYFCASSLARPYEQYFGPGTRLTVT.

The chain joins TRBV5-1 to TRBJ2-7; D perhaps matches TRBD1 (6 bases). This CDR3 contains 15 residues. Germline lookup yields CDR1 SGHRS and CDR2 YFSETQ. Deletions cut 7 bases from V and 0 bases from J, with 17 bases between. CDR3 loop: CASGPGTLSSYEQYF. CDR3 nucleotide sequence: TGCGCCAGCGGTCCCGGGACATTGAGCTCCTACGAGCAGTACTTC. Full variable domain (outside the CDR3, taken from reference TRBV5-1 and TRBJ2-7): KAGVTQTPRYLIKTRGQQVTLSCSPISGHRSVSWYQQTPGQGLQFLFEYFSETQRNKGNFPGRFSGRQFSNSRSEMNVSTLELGDSALYLCASGPGTLSSYEQYFGPGTRLTVT.

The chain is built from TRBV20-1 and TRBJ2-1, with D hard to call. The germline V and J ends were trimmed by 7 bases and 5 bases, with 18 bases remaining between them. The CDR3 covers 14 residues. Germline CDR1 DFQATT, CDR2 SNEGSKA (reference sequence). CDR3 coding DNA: TGCAGTGGAAGGAAGGGTCGGGCTAACAATGAGCAGTTCTTC. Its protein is CSGRKGRANNEQFF.

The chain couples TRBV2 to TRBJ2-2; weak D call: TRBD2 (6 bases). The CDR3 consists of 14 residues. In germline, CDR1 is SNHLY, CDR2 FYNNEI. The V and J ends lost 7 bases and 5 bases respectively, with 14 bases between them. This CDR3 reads CASKLPSATGELFF. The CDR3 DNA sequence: TGTGCCAGCAAGTTGCCTAGCGCAACCGGGGAGCTGTTTTTT.

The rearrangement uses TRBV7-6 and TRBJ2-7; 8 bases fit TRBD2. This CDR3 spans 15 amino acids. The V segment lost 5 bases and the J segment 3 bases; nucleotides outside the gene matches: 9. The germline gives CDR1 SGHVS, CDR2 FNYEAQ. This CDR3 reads CASSPIAGRIYEQYF. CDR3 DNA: TGTGCCAGCAGCCCCATAGCGGGAAGGATCTACGAGCAGTACTTC.

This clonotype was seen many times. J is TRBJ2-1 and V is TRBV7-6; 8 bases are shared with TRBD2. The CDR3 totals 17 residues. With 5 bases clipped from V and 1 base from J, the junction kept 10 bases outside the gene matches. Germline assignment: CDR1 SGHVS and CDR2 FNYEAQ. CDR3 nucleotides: TGTGCCAGCAGCCAGACTCCGGGAGGGACATCCTACAATGAGCAGTTCTTC. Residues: CASSQTPGGTSYNEQFF. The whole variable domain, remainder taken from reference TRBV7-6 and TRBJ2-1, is GAGVSQSPRYKVTKRGQDVALRCDPISGHVSLYWYRQALGQGPEFLTYFNYEAQQDKSGLPNDRFSAERPEGSISTLTIQRTEQRDSAMYRCASSQTPGGTSYNEQFFGPGTRLTVL.